This T cell receptor beta chain was profiled in a study of cytomegalovirus exposure and HLA in healthy donors. Findings and limits, study-wide: Follow-up analysis seemed to connect common viral pathogens with several of the most significant clusters identified.

Primers for the PCR totalled 60 Vbeta and 13 Jbeta. Measured with immunoSEQ multiplex PCR; TCRdb has only the in-frame clones, and not every one. The table records about 90,000 clones, roughly three quarters of them present only once. This clone came up once. Its specificity is unknown. This CDR3 comprises 16 residues. This chain uses TRBV21-1 with TRBJ1-1; the D segment call TRBD1 is taken from the table without a DNA check. TRBV21-1 is given as a pseudogene. The specimen was PBMCs. The source is a woman aged 55-70 years in good health and CMV-seropositive. CDR3 residues: CASSVPDRDRSTEAFF. DNA for the CDR3: TGTGCCAGCAGCGTGCCAGACAGGGATCGTAGCACTGAAGCTTTCTTT.